A selection of T cell receptor beta chains follows, all from one sample in a study of regulatory T cells in long-lasting Graves disease. TCRdb re-analysed the multiplex PCR reads in MiXCR, keeping a single row per CDR3 protein. Among about 660,000 distinct CDR3 sequences listed, roughly 30% were seen once. The sequencing here drew on peripheral blood mononuclear cells (PBMCs), taken when the disease was refractory, from a patient treated with antithyroid drugs. The receptors were sampled from a female donor with Graves disease. The CDR3 runs from the conserved cysteine through the conserved F or W. The D gene is left open where the match is weak. Clone size appears in some rows only: once, few, many, or a class for an expanded clone.

many	.	TRBV5-6	TRBJ2-7	TGTGCCAGCAGCTTGGTAGGTGCGCCCTACGAGCAGTACTTC	CASSLVGAPYEQYF
.	TRBD1	TRBV9	TRBJ2-6	TGTGCCAGCAGCGGCCGGGACAGACCCTCTGGGGCCAACGTCCTGACTTTC	CASSGRDRPSGANVLTF
few	.	TRBV5-4	TRBJ2-7	TGTGCCAGCAGCCCAGTTCGGATGGGAGATCGATCCTACGAGCAGTACTTC	CASSPVRMGDRSYEQYF
.	TRBD1	TRBV9	TRBJ1-1	TGTGCCAGCAGCGTATCCGGACAGGGTTACACTGAAGCTTTCTTT	CASSVSGQGYTEAFF
few	.	TRBV6-1	TRBJ1-4	TGTGCCAGCAGTACCCCTCCCAATGAAAAACTGTTTTTT	CASSTPPNEKLFF
few	TRBD1	TRBV30	TRBJ1-5	TGTGCCTGGAGTAGTATCGGACAGGGGCTTAATCAGCCCCAGCATTTT	CAWSSIGQGLNQPQHF
.	.	TRBV20-1	TRBJ1-5	TGCAGTGCTAGAGATTTGCAGGGGCCTTCGACGGGGCCCCAGCATTTT	CSARDLQGPSTGPQHF
.	TRBD1	TRBV2	TRBJ1-1	TGTGCCAGCAGCCGAGTGCTGACAGGGTCCAACACTGAAGCTTTCTTT	CASSRVLTGSNTEAFF
few	TRBD1	TRBV19	TRBJ1-1	TGTGCCAGTAGTAGTTTGGCAGGGGGCCTGAACACTGAAGCTTTCTTT	CASSSLAGGLNTEAFF
.	.	TRBV3-1	TRBJ1-1	TGTGCCAGCAGCCAAGATTTGGGGGCAGCTTTCTTT	CASSQDLGAAFF
few	TRBD1	TRBV6-5	TRBJ1-5	TGTGCCAGCAGTTACGGTTGGACAGGTCTACAGCCCCAGCATTTT	CASSYGWTGLQPQHF
.	TRBD2	TRBV4-1	TRBJ2-5	TGCGCCAGCAGCCACCCCAGCGGGAGCGGCGAGACCCAGTACTTC	CASSHPSGSGETQYF
.	TRBD1	TRBV19	TRBJ1-6	TGTGCCAGTAGTAACCCGGGACAGAACAATTCACCCCTCCACTTT	CASSNPGQNNSPLHF
many	.	TRBV27	TRBJ1-6	TGTGCCAGCAGTTTATTGGCGGCTAGCTCCTATAATTCACCCCTCCACTTT	CASSLLAASSYNSPLHF
few	.	TRBV7-2	TRBJ1-4	TGTGCCAGCAGCTTAACAGGGCCCGCAACTAATGAAAAACTGTTTTTT	CASSLTGPATNEKLFF
few	TRBD1	TRBV18	TRBJ2-2	TGCGCCAGCTCACCCCTTGGACAGGGAAGGACCGGGGAGCTGTTTTTT	CASSPLGQGRTGELFF
few	.	TRBV24-1	TRBJ1-5	TGTGCCACCAGTGATGTCATACGGTCTAGGACCGACCTTTTTTATAGCAATCAGCCCCAGCATTTT	CATSDVIRSRTDLFYSNQPQHF
many	TRBD2	TRBV12-3/TRBV12-4	TRBJ2-7	TGTGCCAGCAGTTTTTTCTTAGGGCGGGAGCACGAGCAGTACTTC	CASSFFLGREHEQYF
few	.	TRBV19	TRBJ1-5	TGTGCCAGTAGTTTCCCGGGTAGGCCCCAGCATTTT	CASSFPGRPQHF
.	.	TRBV19	TRBJ1-1	TGTGCCAGCCGCACCGGGGGTCAAATAAGTCACACTGAAGCTTTCTTT	CASRTGGQISHTEAFF
.	TRBD1	TRBV6-1	TRBJ1-5	TGTGCCAGCCAGGGACAGGGGGCGAATCAGCCCCAGCATTTT	CASQGQGANQPQHF
.	TRBD1	TRBV15	TRBJ1-2	TGTGCCACCAGCAGACTTAAGGGGGCGATGGGCTACACCTTC	CATSRLKGAMGYTF
.	.	TRBV12-5	TRBJ1-3	TGTGCTAGTGGTTTTCGGACGGACAACTCTGGAAACACCATATATTTT	CASGFRTDNSGNTIYF
few	.	TRBV9	TRBJ1-1	TGTGCCAGCAGCCCCCAAGGGGGAAATGAAGCTTTCTTT	CASSPQGGNEAFF
.	.	TRBV30	TRBJ1-3	TGTGCCTGGAGTCGGGGTCTAGGTGGAAACACCATATATTTT	CAWSRGLGGNTIYF
.	TRBD2	TRBV20-1	TRBJ2-5	TGCAGTGCGGGACTAGCGGAAGAGACCCAGTACTTC	CSAGLAEETQYF
few	.	TRBV6-1	TRBJ1-5	TGTGCCAGCGGACTGAATCCCGGGACATTCGTTAGCAATCAGCCCCAGCATTTT	CASGLNPGTFVSNQPQHF
.	.	TRBV7-2	TRBJ2-7	TGTGCCAGCAGCTACCGGACAGCCGGCTACGAGCAGTACTTC	CASSYRTAGYEQYF
many	.	TRBV5-1	TRBJ1-1	TGCGCCAGCAGCTCACAGGGAACGAACACTGAAGCTTTCTTT	CASSSQGTNTEAFF
.	.	TRBV7-9	TRBJ2-2	TGTGCCAGCAGCTTAAGGCAGTCGAACACCGGGGAGCTGTTTTTC	CASSLRQSNTGELFF
.	.	TRBV7-6	TRBJ2-7	TGTGCCAGCAGCTCCCTCGGGACGCGGGAGCAGTACTTC	CASSSLGTREQYF
.	.	TRBV30	TRBJ1-1	TGTGCCGGTGGCGATATTGACACTGAAGCTTTCTTT	CAGGDIDTEAFF
few	.	TRBV25-1	TRBJ1-2	TGTGCCAGCAGTGAAGGCAGGGCTATTTCTGGCTACACCTTC	CASSEGRAISGYTF
.	.	TRBV3-1	TRBJ2-7	TGTGCCAGCAGCCACGAAAAACAGGTTTACGAGCAGTACTTC	CASSHEKQVYEQYF
few	.	TRBV10-3	TRBJ1-5	TGTGCCATCAGCCGAACTGGGGGATATAGCAATCAGCCCCAGCATTTT	CAISRTGGYSNQPQHF
few	.	TRBV29-1	TRBJ1-5	TGCAGCGTAGGCGGAGGGGGTGGTCAGCCCCAGCATTTT	CSVGGGGGQPQHF
.	TRBD1	TRBV27	TRBJ1-2	TGTGCCAGCTGCACAGGGGGCGCAAACTATGGCTACACCTTC	CASCTGGANYGYTF
few	.	TRBV2	TRBJ1-1	TGTGCCAGCAGAGCACAGGAAAACACTGAAGCTTTCTTT	CASRAQENTEAFF
few	.	TRBV12-3/TRBV12-4	TRBJ1-2	TGTGCCAGCCGCCGCGGGGGGGCTCAGGGCTACACCTTC	CASRRGGAQGYTF
few	.	TRBV18	TRBJ2-7	TGTGCCAGCTCACCACCGGGACCCTTAAGGGGATACGAGCAGTACTTC	CASSPPGPLRGYEQYF
.	TRBD1	TRBV7-9	TRBJ1-2	TGTGCCAGCAGCCTTAACAGGGGGCCCTTCGATGGCTACACCTTC	CASSLNRGPFDGYTF
few	TRBD1	TRBV27	TRBJ1-2	TGTGCCAGCAGTTTTGACAGGGATCTCTATGGCTACACCTTC	CASSFDRDLYGYTF
many	.	TRBV2	TRBJ1-4	TGTGCCAGCAGTCGGGACAAGGGCAATGAAAAACTGTTTTTT	CASSRDKGNEKLFF